A single sample gave rise to the 18 T cell receptor beta chains below, sequenced in a study of molecular identifiers for immune sequencing clone quantification (dated by TCRdb to 2016 to 2018). Library preparation employed PCR. The sequencer listed for this sample is NextSeq 500. The public reads were run again by TCRdb, first through fastp at Q25 and then through MiXCR, and only productive beta chains were kept. All rows with the same CDR3 protein become a single entry with the most common DNA and genes. The sample includes roughly 300,000 distinct CDR3 sequences, with roughly 23% observed a single time. The ten largest clones capture 0.74% of the sample. Sequenced material: naive CD8+ T cells from blood, with Jurkat cell RNA spiked in. In light of the paper, this sample's cell subset or site label describes: FACS-sorted CD8+CD4-CCR7+CD45RA+ naive T cells. The receptor set was obtained from a human donor in good health. Some libraries in this study had Jurkat cell RNA spiked in.

This clonotype was found many times. The V gene is TRBV4-1, the J gene TRBJ2-7; D remains unclear. Germline-derived CDR1 and CDR2 are MGHRA and YSYEKL. V lost 1 base and J 1 base, leaving 8 bases between the germline ends. The CDR3 is 14 amino acids. The DNA for the CDR3 is TGCGCCAGCAGCCAAGCTCCTAGGTCCTACGAGCAGTACTTC. It encodes CASSQAPRSYEQYF.

J is TRBJ2-7 and V is TRBV5-1; the D is unclear. Germline V gives CDR1 SGHRS, CDR2 YFSETQ. Trimming stripped 0 bases from V and 0 bases from J, with 10 bases between. This CDR3 contains 15 residues. CDR3 DNA: TGCGCCAGCAGCTTGGCTACCGGAAGCTCCTACGAGCAGTACTTC. It codes for CASSLATGSSYEQYF.

As regards this clonotype: At one end, the junction sequence differs from germline, possibly due to a read error. The V gene is TRBV4-3, the J gene TRBJ2-3; possible D gene TRBD2, 5 bases. Per germline, CDR1 LGHNA and CDR2 YSLEER. This CDR3 is built from 15 residues. Written as DNA, the CDR3 is TGCGCCAGCAGCCAAGGATGGGGAAGTCGGGATACGCGGTATTTT. Translation: CASSQGWGSRDTRYF.

There are many counts of this clonotype. V usage is TRBV7-8 and J usage is TRBJ1-1; D gene ambiguous. The V gene's germline CDR1 is SGHVS and CDR2 FQNEAQ. The CDR3 extends over 15 amino acids. V lost 1 base and J lost 0, with 9 bases in between. The chain's CDR3 is CASSLGNNMNTEAFF. As DNA, the CDR3 is TGTGCCAGCAGCTTAGGGAATAACATGAACACTGAAGCTTTCTTT.

This clonotype was counted only a few times. The chain combines TRBV20-1 with TRBJ2-2; 10 bases agree with TRBD1. V lost 4 bases to trimming and J lost 6 bases; unmatched junction nucleotides: 5. Germline V lookup: CDR1 DFQATT, CDR2 SNEGSKA (reference sequence). The CDR3 runs 14 residues. CDR3 nucleotides: TGCAGTGCTACTGGGACAGGGGTAGCCGGGGAGCTGTTTTTT. Its protein is CSATGTGVAGELFF.

This clonotype showed up just once. Relative to the germline gene, one junction end is altered; a read error may explain this. The chain uses TRBV6-5 and TRBJ2-5; 11 nucleotides agree with TRBD2. Per the germline V gene, CDR1 is MNHEY and CDR2 is SVGAGI. CDR3 length: 16 amino acids. Written as DNA, the CDR3 is TGTGTCAGCAGCACCGGGACTAGCGGTGAAGGAGAGACCCAGTACTTC. It codes for CVSSTGTSGEGETQYF.

This clonotype was found a few times. This sequence joins TRBV6-5 and TRBJ2-2; a weak D match, TRBD2 (5 bases). V lost 8 bases to trimming and J lost 3 bases, with 16 bases between them. CDR1 and CDR2 from the germline V gene are MNHEY and SVGAGI. The CDR3 sequence is 15 residues long. The CDR3 sequence: CASSRSRRYTGELFF. DNA of the CDR3: TGTGCCAGCTCCCGAAGCAGGAGGTACACCGGGGAGCTGTTTTTT.

The chain joins TRBV13 to TRBJ2-3, with 12 positions matching TRBD2. The CDR3 is made up of 18 amino acids. V shed 2 bases and J 6 bases; nucleotides not matched to a gene: 12. Germline CDR1 is PRHDT and CDR2 is FYEKMQ (reference sequence). The CDR3 nucleotides read TGTGCCAGCAGCTTAAGGTCTCTAGCGGGGGGGCTGTTCGATACGCAGTATTTT. It codes for CASSLRSLAGGLFDTQYF.

Points on this clonotype: Compared with germline, one end of the junction differs, possibly owing to a read error. The rearrangement uses TRBV20-1 and TRBJ2-7; 7 nucleotides align to TRBD2. CDR1 DFQATT and CDR2 SNEGSKA come from the germline V gene (reference sequence). The CDR3 totals 13 residues. CDR3 region: CSANRLGDYGQYF. The CDR3 region has the DNA TGCAGTGCTAATAGGCTAGGGGACTACGGGCAGTACTTC.

This chain uses TRBV9 with TRBJ1-1; D not certain. The ends were cut back, 4 bases at V and 2 bases at J, with 6 bases in the middle. This CDR3 spans 12 amino acids. Germline V gene lookup returns CDR1 SGDLS and CDR2 YYNGEE. CDR3 residues: CASSPFNTEAFF. In nucleotides, the CDR3 is TGTGCCAGCAGCCCATTTAACACTGAAGCTTTCTTT.

This clonotype turned up a few times. The V gene is TRBV28, the J gene TRBJ2-3, with 10 bases fitting TRBD1. This CDR3 region has 15 residues. Germline assignment: CDR1 MDHEN and CDR2 SYDVKM. Unmatched junction bases numbered 9, after V lost 8 bases and J lost 4 bases. CDR3 DNA sequence: TGTGCCAGCGCAGTGGGGGGACAGGGGCCAGATACGCAGTATTTT. Translation gives CASAVGGQGPDTQYF. Drawing the rest from reference TRBV28 and TRBJ2-3, the complete variable domain is DVKVTQSSRYLVKRTGEKVFLECVQDMDHENMFWYRQDPGLGLRLIYFSYDVKMKEKGDIPEGYSVSREKKERFSLILESASTNQTSMYLCASAVGGQGPDTQYFGPGTRLTVL.

In its sample, this clonotype was seen many times. The rearrangement joins TRBV7-9 to TRBJ2-3; tentatively, D is TRBD2 (6 bases). From germline, CDR1 is SEHNR and CDR2 FQNEAQ (reference sequence). The CDR3 consists of 15 residues. V lost 3 bases, J lost 2 bases, and 12 bases lay in between. The chain's CDR3 is CASSFRDSPTDTQYF. The CDR3 DNA follows: TGTGCCAGCAGCTTCCGGGACTCTCCCACAGATACGCAGTATTTT.

This clonotype has more than one count but fewer than ten. The chain couples TRBV7-6 to TRBJ2-1; TRBD2 agrees at 9 bases. CDR1 SGHVS and CDR2 FNYEAQ come from the germline V gene. The ends lost 3 bases at V and 0 bases at J; junction bases unmatched: 12. The CDR3 spans 19 residues. This CDR3 reads CASSFTSGLVSSSYNEQFF. In nucleotides, the CDR3 is TGTGCCAGCAGCTTCACTAGCGGGCTGGTATCTAGCTCCTACAATGAGCAGTTCTTC.

This clonotype has a handful of counts. Its ends do not fully match the called genes, so a read error is possible. The chain joins TRBV4-3 to TRBJ1-6; D not resolved. CDR1 is LGHNA and CDR2 is YSLEER in the germline V gene. The CDR3 is 16 residues long. The CDR3 bases are TGCGCCAGCAGCAAAGAGATGAACTCCTATAATTCACCCCTCCACTTT. Its protein is CASSKEMNSYNSPLHF.

This clonotype appeared a few times. The chain couples TRBV20-1 to TRBJ2-5; 10 bases are shared with TRBD2. The J segment lost 5 bases and the V segment lost 5 bases, leaving 11 bases of the junction unmatched. This CDR3 spans 15 amino acids. Germline CDR1 is DFQATT and CDR2 is SNEGSKA (reference sequence). The CDR3 region has the DNA TGCAGTGCTTCGACTAGCGGGCCGTCAGTTGAGACCCAGTACTTC. Its protein is CSASTSGPSVETQYF.

This clonotype was counted only a few times. The rearrangement uses TRBV7-6 and TRBJ2-7; TRBD1 agrees at 9 bases. This CDR3 has 14 residues. Losses at the gene ends were 5 bases for V and 4 bases for J; bases not matched to a gene: 6. The germline V gene has CDR1 SGHVS and CDR2 FNYEAQ. The CDR3 reads CASSPGTGIYEQYF. The CDR3 coding sequence is TGTGCCAGCAGCCCGGGGACAGGGATATACGAGCAGTACTTC.

This clonotype was observed a handful of times. This is likely a read error, given that the CDR3 carries no conserved phenylalanine or tryptophan at its end. V and J are TRBV15 and TRBJ1-5, with 9 bases lining up with TRBD1. Germline V CDR1 and CDR2: LNHNV, YYDKDF (reference sequence). V lost 4 bases and J lost 4; bases outside the gene matches: 5. The CDR3 runs to 15 residues. In nucleotides, the CDR3 is TGTGCCACCAGCACTAAAGACAGGGGGAATCAGCCCCAGCATCTT. This codes for CATSTKDRGNQPQHL.

This sequence joins TRBV7-9 and TRBJ2-3; 8 nucleotides line up with TRBD1. V lost 0 bases and J lost 2; bases outside the gene matches: 4. The CDR3 runs to 16 residues. Germline values: CDR1 SEHNR, CDR2 FQNEAQ (reference sequence). The CDR3 DNA reads as TGTGCCAGCAGCTTAGCGTGGACAGGGATCACAGATACGCAGTATTTT. Translated, it gives CASSLAWTGITDTQYF.